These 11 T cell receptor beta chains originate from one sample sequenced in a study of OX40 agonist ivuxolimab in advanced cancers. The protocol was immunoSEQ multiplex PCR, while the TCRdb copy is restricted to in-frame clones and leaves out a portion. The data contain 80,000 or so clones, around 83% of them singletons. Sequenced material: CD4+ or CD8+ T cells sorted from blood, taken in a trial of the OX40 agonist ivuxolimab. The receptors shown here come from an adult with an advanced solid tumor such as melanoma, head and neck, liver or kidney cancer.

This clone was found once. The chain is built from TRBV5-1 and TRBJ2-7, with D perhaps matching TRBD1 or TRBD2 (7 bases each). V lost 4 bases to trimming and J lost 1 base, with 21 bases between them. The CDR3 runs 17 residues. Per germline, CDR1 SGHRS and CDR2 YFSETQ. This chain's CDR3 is CASSHGRRQGESYEQYF. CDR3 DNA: TGCGCCAGCAGCCACGGGAGGCGACAGGGAGAATCCTACGAGCAGTACTTC.

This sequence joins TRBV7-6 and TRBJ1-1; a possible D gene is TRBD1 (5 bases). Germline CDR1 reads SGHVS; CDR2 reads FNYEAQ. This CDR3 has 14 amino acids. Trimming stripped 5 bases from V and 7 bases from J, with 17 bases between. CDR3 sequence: CASSGGSGKGEAFF. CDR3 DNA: TGTGCCAGCAGCGGGGGTAGCGGGAAGGGTGAAGCTTTCTTT.

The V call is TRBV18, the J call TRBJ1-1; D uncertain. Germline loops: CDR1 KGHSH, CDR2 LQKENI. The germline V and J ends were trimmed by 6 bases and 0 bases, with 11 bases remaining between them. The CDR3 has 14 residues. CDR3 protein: CASSQAAVNTEAFF. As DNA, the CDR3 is TGTGCCAGCTCCCAAGCAGCAGTGAACACTGAAGCTTTCTTT.

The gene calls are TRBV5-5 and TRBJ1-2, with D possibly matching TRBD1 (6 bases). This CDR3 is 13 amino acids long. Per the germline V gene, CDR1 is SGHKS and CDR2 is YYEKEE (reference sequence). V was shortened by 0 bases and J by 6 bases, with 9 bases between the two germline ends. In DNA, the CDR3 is TGTGCCAGCAGCTTGGAAGGGGGGCATGGCTACACCTTC. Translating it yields CASSLEGGHGYTF. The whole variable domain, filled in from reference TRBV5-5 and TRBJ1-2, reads DAGVTQSPTHLIKTRGQQVTLRCSPISGHKSVSWYQQVLGQGPQFIFQYYEKEERGRGNFPDRFSARQFPNYSSELNVNALLLGDSALYLCASSLEGGHGYTFGSGTRLTVV.

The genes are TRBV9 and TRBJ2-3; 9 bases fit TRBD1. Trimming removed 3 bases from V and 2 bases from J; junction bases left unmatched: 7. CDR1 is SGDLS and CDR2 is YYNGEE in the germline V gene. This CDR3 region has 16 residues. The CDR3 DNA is TGTGCCAGCAGCGCTAGGGGACAGGGCCCCACAGATACGCAGTATTTT. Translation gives CASSARGQGPTDTQYF.

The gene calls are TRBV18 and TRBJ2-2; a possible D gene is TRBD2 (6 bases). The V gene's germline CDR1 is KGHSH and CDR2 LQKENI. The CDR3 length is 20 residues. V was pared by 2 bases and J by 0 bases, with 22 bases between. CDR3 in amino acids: CASSPTPRGGRASNTGELFF. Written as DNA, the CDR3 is TGTGCCAGCTCACCAACCCCTCGCGGAGGGCGAGCTTCGAACACCGGGGAGCTGTTTTTT.

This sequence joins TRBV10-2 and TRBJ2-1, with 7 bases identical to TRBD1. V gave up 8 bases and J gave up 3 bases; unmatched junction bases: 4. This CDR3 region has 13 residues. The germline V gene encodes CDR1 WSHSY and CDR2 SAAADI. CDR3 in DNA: TGCGCCAGCGTACAGGGGAACTACAATGAGCAGTTCTTC. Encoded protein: CASVQGNYNEQFF.

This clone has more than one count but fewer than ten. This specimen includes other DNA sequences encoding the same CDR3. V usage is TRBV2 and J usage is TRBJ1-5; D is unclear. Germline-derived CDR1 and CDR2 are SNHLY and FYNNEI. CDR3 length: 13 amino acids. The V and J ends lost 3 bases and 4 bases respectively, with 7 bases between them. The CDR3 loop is CASSEDLNQPQHF. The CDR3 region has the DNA TGTGCCAGCAGTGAGGACCTGAATCAGCCCCAGCATTTT.

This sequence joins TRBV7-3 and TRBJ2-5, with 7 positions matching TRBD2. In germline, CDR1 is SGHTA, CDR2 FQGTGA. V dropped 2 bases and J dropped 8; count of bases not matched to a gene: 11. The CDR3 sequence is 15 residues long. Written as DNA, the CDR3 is TGTGCCAGCAGCTTAGGGTTTGGAACTAGCGACACCCAGTACTTC. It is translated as CASSLGFGTSDTQYF.

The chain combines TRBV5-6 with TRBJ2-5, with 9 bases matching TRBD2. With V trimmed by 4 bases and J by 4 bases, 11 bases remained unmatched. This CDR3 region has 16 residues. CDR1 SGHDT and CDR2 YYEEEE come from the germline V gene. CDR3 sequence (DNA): TGTGCCAGCAGCCAGTTCCTGGGACTAGCATTAGAGACCCAGTACTTC. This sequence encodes CASSQFLGLALETQYF. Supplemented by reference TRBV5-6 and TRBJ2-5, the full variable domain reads DAGVTQSPTHLIKTRGQQVTLRCSPKSGHDTVSWYQQALGQGPQFIFQYYEEEERQRGNFPDRFSGHQFPNYSSELNVNALLLGDSALYLCASSQFLGLALETQYFGPGTRLLVL.

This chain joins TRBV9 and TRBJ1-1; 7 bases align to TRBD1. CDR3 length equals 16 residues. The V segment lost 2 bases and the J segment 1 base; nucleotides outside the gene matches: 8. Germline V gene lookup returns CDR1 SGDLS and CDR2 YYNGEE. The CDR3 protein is CASSVIPGQPNTEAFF. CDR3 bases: TGTGCCAGCAGCGTGATTCCGGGACAGCCGAACACTGAAGCTTTCTTT.